This T cell receptor beta chain was captured in a study of cytomegalovirus exposure and HLA in healthy donors. Study-wide results and limits: Analysis performed later found about 17,000 TCR beta sequences associated with HLA alleles at 0.05 false discovery rate. Some TCR beta chains (roughly 160 of them) were listed as cytomegalovirus-associated. A later analysis, which compared TCR beta chains of equal frequency, found the HLA-associated ones more clonally expanded.

With 60 Vbeta and 13 Jbeta primers, the PCR was carried out. The assay was immunoSEQ multiplex PCR, and TCRdb's table has in-frame clones only and misses some. The sample consists of over 120,000 clones, more than 9.5% of them appearing once. Donors had nominal health at sampling but likely had unrecorded immune exposures. This clone was seen a handful of times. The antigen is undetermined. The CDR3 consists of 16 residues. Per germline, CDR1 SNHLY and CDR2 FYNNEI. V was clipped by 2 bases and J by 0 bases, with 10 bases between them. V usage is TRBV2 and J usage is TRBJ2-2, with a possible D match to TRBD1 (5 bases). Material for sequencing was PBMCs. The receptor was derived from a man over 45 in good health and CMV-seronegative. In DNA form, the CDR3 reads TGTGCCAGCAGTGAACAGGGTACCGCGAACACCGGGGAGCTGTTTTTT. Translated: CASSEQGTANTGELFF.